The next 32 T cell receptor beta chains were all read from a single sample in a study of blood T cell repertoires in COVID-19. Clones were sequenced by immunoSEQ multiplex PCR, and TCRdb holds only the in-frame ones, with some missing. The repertoire holds approximately 270,000 clones, with 80% to 90% as singletons. Specimen: PBMCs or T cells enriched from blood (not recorded which). These receptors were collected from a woman in her twenties or thirties who had recovered from COVID-19.

The CDR3 bases are TGCGCCAGCAGCTTGGCCCTAGATCAGCCCCAGCATTTT. It specifies CASSLALDQPQHF. The chain carries TRBV5-1 and TRBJ1-5; D uncertain. Germline V gene lookup returns CDR1 SGHRS and CDR2 YFSETQ. CDR3 length equals 13 residues. Trimming cost V 0 bases and J 5 bases, with 6 bases left between them.

V gene TRBV3-1 (or the pseudogene TRBV3-2) combines with J gene TRBJ2-5, with D possibly TRBD2 on 6 matching bases. The CDR3 sequence is 15 residues long. Trimming removed 2 bases at V and 1 base at J, with 11 bases between. Germline lookup yields CDR1 LGHDT and CDR2 YNNKEL (reference sequence). The CDR3 reads CASSQSGTFQETQYF. CDR3 in DNA: TGTGCCAGCAGCCAATCGGGGACTTTCCAAGAGACCCAGTACTTC.

The chain links TRBV20-1 to TRBJ2-7; tentative D call: TRBD2 (5 bases). CDR1 DFQATT and CDR2 SNEGSKA come from the germline V gene (reference sequence). The CDR3 runs 11 residues. Trimming shortened V by 4 bases and J by 6 bases, and 10 bases separated the two germline ends. The CDR3 DNA is TGCAGTGCTAATCGGGGTGGCGAGCAGTACTTC. Encoded protein: CSANRGGEQYF.

In its sample, this clone was seen many times. The chain combines TRBV10-2 with TRBJ2-3; a possible D gene is TRBD1 (5 bases). CDR1 and CDR2 from the germline V gene are WSHSY and SAAADI. The CDR3 runs 14 residues. V shed 3 bases and J shed 2 bases, with 9 bases lying between them. The CDR3 nucleotides read TGCGCCAGCAGTGACTGGGGCTACACAGATACGCAGTATTTT. This sequence encodes CASSDWGYTDTQYF.

This clone has ten or more counts. The chain uses TRBV6-2 or TRBV6-3 and TRBJ2-7; 8 bases agree with TRBD1. The CDR3 consists of 15 residues. Trimming cost V 6 bases and J 3 bases; bases outside gene matches: 10. The germline V gene has CDR1 MNHEY and CDR2 SVGEGT. The CDR3 here is CASSSTGGLLYEQYF. CDR3 nucleotides: TGTGCCAGCAGCTCCACAGGGGGTCTCCTCTACGAGCAGTACTTC.

This clone was recorded once. The rearrangement joins TRBV19 to TRBJ1-2, with 7 positions matching TRBD1. After removal of 4 bases from V and 4 bases from J, the junction contained 12 bases not matched to a gene. Germline-derived CDR1 and CDR2 are LNHDA and SQIVND (reference sequence). The CDR3 runs 16 residues. Here the CDR3 reads CASSRPGQSSGYGYTF. CDR3 coding DNA: TGTGCCAGTAGTAGACCGGGACAGTCATCGGGCTATGGCTACACCTTC.

This chain uses TRBV7-9 with TRBJ1-1; weak D call: TRBD1 (5 bases). V gave up 1 base and J gave up 6 bases, with 12 bases separating them. There are 14 residues in the CDR3. CDR1 and CDR2 (germline): SEHNR, FQNEAQ (reference sequence). The CDR3 is CASSLVQTEAEAFF. CDR3 in DNA: TGTGCCAGCAGCTTAGTGCAGACAGAGGCTGAAGCTTTCTTT.

This clone was counted only a few times. The chain couples TRBV7-7 to TRBJ2-5; D call uncertain. V was shortened by 2 bases and J by 5 bases, with 9 bases between the two germline ends. Germline V gives CDR1 SSHAT, CDR2 FNYEAQ (reference sequence). This CDR3 comprises 13 residues. Written as DNA, the CDR3 is TGTGCCAGCAGCTTAACACTACTCGAGACCCAGTACTTC. Translation: CASSLTLLETQYF.

The gene calls are TRBV11-2 and TRBJ1-1; D not resolved. The CDR3 runs to 13 residues. The V gene's germline CDR1 is SGHAT and CDR2 FQNNGV. The V and J ends lost 3 bases and 0 bases respectively, with 5 bases between them. CDR3 loop: CASSFQLNTEAFF. As DNA, the CDR3 is TGTGCCAGCAGCTTCCAATTGAACACTGAAGCTTTCTTT.

This chain uses TRBV7-8 with TRBJ1-6; D is unclear. Germline CDR1 SGHVS, CDR2 FQNEAQ. The CDR3 length is 14 residues. V lost 1 base and J lost 7, with 8 bases in between. In nucleotides, the CDR3 is TGTGCCAGCAGCTTAGTATCGTTGAATTCACCCCTCCACTTT. Translated, it gives CASSLVSLNSPLHF.

A few counts support this clone. The rearrangement links TRBV7-9 to TRBJ2-1, with D unresolved. This CDR3 comprises 11 residues. CDR1 and CDR2 (germline): SEHNR, FQNEAQ (reference sequence). The V gene lost 5 bases and the J gene lost 4 bases, with 3 bases spanning the gap. The CDR3 DNA reads as TGTGCCAGCAGCCCTTACAATGAGCAGTTCTTC. This gives the protein CASSPYNEQFF.

The chain is built from TRBV5-1 and TRBJ2-5; possibly TRBD2 for D (6 bases). CDR3 length: 13 residues. CDR1 and CDR2 from the germline V gene are SGHRS and YFSETQ. Between the trimmed V and J ends, which lost 5 bases and 4 bases, there was a span of 12 bases. The CDR3 coding sequence is TGCGCCAGCAGTTGGAGGGAGCGAGAGACCCAGTACTTC. Amino acids: CASSWRERETQYF.

This CDR3 is CASTRLRTNEKLFF. The CDR3 nucleotides are TGTGCCAGTACCCGCTTGCGAACTAATGAAAAACTGTTTTTT. V and J are TRBV19 and TRBJ1-4; D is unresolved. Trimming stripped 7 bases from V and 1 base from J, with 10 bases between. The CDR3 totals 14 residues. Germline CDR1 is LNHDA and CDR2 is SQIVND (reference sequence).

This clone appeared once. The chain carries TRBV29-1 and TRBJ2-1; TRBD2 agrees at 8 bases. The CDR3 totals 15 residues. Germline-derived CDR1 and CDR2 are SQVTM and ANQGSEA. With 4 bases clipped from V and 5 bases from J, the junction kept 10 bases outside the gene matches. CDR3 sequence: CSVGRAGVTHNEQFF. The DNA of the CDR3 is TGCAGCGTTGGGAGAGCGGGAGTGACGCACAATGAGCAGTTCTTC.

This clone was detected once. This chain connects TRBV20-1 to TRBJ2-3; tentatively, D is TRBD1 (5 bases). The CDR3 has 14 amino acids. The germline CDR1 and CDR2 sequences are DFQATT and SNEGSKA (reference sequence). V was cut by 3 bases and J by 0 bases, with 10 bases left in between. For the CDR3, the DNA is TGCAGTGCTAGTTTTAGGGGAAGCACAGATACGCAGTATTTT. This sequence encodes CSASFRGSTDTQYF.

The chain recombines TRBV11-2 with TRBJ1-6; D possibly corresponds to TRBD1 (5 bases). Per germline, CDR1 SGHAT and CDR2 FQNNGV. The ends were cut back, 2 bases at V and 10 bases at J, with 15 bases in the middle. The CDR3 spans 15 residues. The CDR3 here is CASSLHGALRSPLHF. For the CDR3, the DNA is TGTGCCAGCAGCTTACATGGGGCGCTTCGCTCACCCCTCCACTTT.

The chain is built from TRBV7-2 and TRBJ2-2; D is possibly TRBD2 (6 bases). The germline CDR1 and CDR2 sequences are SGHTA and FQGNSA. The CDR3 is 14 amino acids. Trimming removed 7 bases at V and 6 bases at J, with 15 bases between. The chain's CDR3 is CASTQGGKSGELFF. CDR3 DNA sequence: TGTGCCAGCACCCAGGGAGGAAAATCCGGGGAGCTGTTTTTT.

The chain carries TRBV2 and TRBJ1-1; 10 positions agree with TRBD1. This CDR3 has 14 amino acids. V shed 5 bases and J 5 bases; nucleotides not matched to a gene: 5. Per germline, CDR1 SNHLY and CDR2 FYNNEI. CDR3 sequence (DNA): TGTGCCAGCAGTAGACAGGGGGCTCAAACTGAAGCTTTCTTT. Its translation: CASSRQGAQTEAFF.

The rearrangement joins TRBV5-1 to TRBJ1-1; 8 bases map to TRBD1. The CDR3 has 13 amino acids. The germline gives CDR1 SGHRS, CDR2 YFSETQ. The V segment lost 5 bases and the J segment 4 bases; nucleotides outside the gene matches: 4. The CDR3 region has the DNA TGCGCCAGCAGACAGGGGGAAGGCACTGAAGCTTTCTTT. This translates into CASRQGEGTEAFF.

V is TRBV28 and J is TRBJ2-7; TRBD1 is a possible D gene (6 bases). Deletions cut 5 bases from V and 2 bases from J, with 13 bases between. Looked up from germline, CDR1 is MDHEN and CDR2 is SYDVKM. This CDR3 has 14 amino acids. The DNA for the CDR3 is TGTGCCAGCAGTATCAGGGGCGCCACCTACGAGCAGTACTTC. It yields the protein CASSIRGATYEQYF.

The rearrangement links TRBV28 to TRBJ1-2; no clear D. CDR1 is MDHEN, CDR2 SYDVKM, per germline. Trimming left V 6 bases short and J 4 bases short, with 27 bases between. The CDR3 runs to 18 residues. Written as DNA, the CDR3 is TGTGCCAGCAGCCACCGACCAGGTGGCGGGCCAATAGGCTATGGCTACACCTTC. Encoded protein: CASSHRPGGGPIGYGYTF.

The rearrangement links TRBV15 to TRBJ2-5; TRBD1 agrees at 9 bases. Trimming removed 1 base from V and 2 bases from J; junction bases left unmatched: 8. Germline-derived CDR1 and CDR2 are LNHNV and YYDKDF (reference sequence). The length of the CDR3 is 17 residues. The CDR3 DNA follows: TGTGCCACCAGCAGAGTGAGACCGGGACAGGGACAAGAGACCCAGTACTTC. This translates into CATSRVRPGQGQETQYF.

The chain carries TRBV6-6 and TRBJ2-2; TRBD1 matches at 10 bases. After removal of 5 bases from V and 3 bases from J, the junction contained 9 bases not matched to a gene. There are 17 residues in the CDR3. Germline V lookup: CDR1 MNHNY, CDR2 SVGAGI (reference sequence). The CDR3, as DNA: TGTGCCAGCAGTCCTATTCGACAGGGGGCGGACACCGGGGAGCTGTTTTTT. The encoded protein is CASSPIRQGADTGELFF.

The V and J genes are TRBV7-9 and TRBJ1-1; D might be TRBD1 (6 bases). Trimming stripped 5 bases from V and 0 bases from J, with 7 bases between. The CDR3 extends over 13 amino acids. The germline V gene has CDR1 SEHNR and CDR2 FQNEAQ (reference sequence). The CDR3 region has the DNA TGTGCCAGCAGCGGACAGCTGAACACTGAAGCTTTCTTT. As protein: CASSGQLNTEAFF.

The V call is TRBV24-1, the J call TRBJ2-1, with 14 positions matching TRBD2. V gave up 4 bases and J gave up 4 bases; unmatched junction bases: 8. Germline-derived CDR1 and CDR2 are KGHDR and SFDVKD. The CDR3 consists of 18 residues. This CDR3 reads CATSDEGLAGALYNEQFF. In DNA, the CDR3 is TGTGCCACCAGTGACGAGGGACTAGCGGGAGCCCTTTACAATGAGCAGTTCTTC.

This clone was seen more than once but under ten times. CDR3 DNA: TGTGCCACCCGGACTAGCGGGGGGGATGGCGGGGAGCTGTTTTTT. This codes for CATRTSGGDGGELFF. The chain is built from TRBV7-8 and TRBJ2-2; 15 bases agree with TRBD2. This CDR3 spans 15 amino acids. Trimming took 10 bases from V and 7 from J; bases not matched to a gene: 7. Germline V gene data show CDR1 as SGHVS and CDR2 as FQNEAQ. Full variable domain (remainder filled in from reference TRBV7-8 and TRBJ2-2): GAGVSQSPRYKVAKRGQDVALRCDPISGHVSLFWYQQALGQGPEFLTYFQNEAQLDKSGLPSDRFFAERPEGSVSTLKIQRTQQEDSAVYLCATRTSGGDGGELFFGEGSRLTVL.

The V call is TRBV6-1, the J call TRBJ1-2, with TRBD1 identical over 8 bases. V lost 2 bases and J lost 5; bases outside the gene matches: 13. Germline values: CDR1 MNHNS, CDR2 SASEGT. The CDR3 has 17 amino acids. The CDR3 protein is CASSEHRGNKAIYGYTF. CDR3 bases: TGTGCCAGCAGTGAACACAGGGGGAACAAGGCGATTTATGGCTACACCTTC.

The rearrangement links TRBV2 to TRBJ2-5, with TRBD2 as a possible D gene (5 bases). V lost 7 bases to trimming and J lost 2 bases, with 11 bases between them. Per germline, CDR1 SNHLY and CDR2 FYNNEI. The CDR3 runs to 13 residues. CDR3 region: CASKRAEQETQYF. The CDR3, as DNA: TGTGCCAGCAAGAGGGCGGAACAAGAGACCCAGTACTTC.

The rearrangement joins TRBV7-9 to TRBJ1-6, with no clear D. Between the trimmed V and J ends, which lost 0 bases and 9 bases, there was a span of 12 bases. This CDR3 has 15 amino acids. Looked up from germline, CDR1 is SEHNR and CDR2 is FQNEAQ (reference sequence). The chain's CDR3 is CASSLAGQQGSPLHF. The CDR3, as DNA: TGTGCCAGCAGCTTAGCGGGCCAACAAGGTTCACCCCTCCACTTT.

The table lists this clone with a count of one. V usage is TRBV19 and J usage is TRBJ2-6, with D unclear. Deletions cut 4 bases from V and 0 bases from J, with 7 bases between. The CDR3 consists of 15 residues. Germline-derived CDR1 and CDR2 are LNHDA and SQIVND (reference sequence). CDR3 sequence reads: CASSTTYSGANVLTF. Here the CDR3 DNA reads TGTGCCAGTAGTACCACCTACTCTGGGGCCAACGTCCTGACTTTC.

This clone has a single count. This sequence joins TRBV24-1 and TRBJ1-1, with 9 bases lining up with TRBD1. The germline V gene encodes CDR1 KGHDR and CDR2 SFDVKD. With 4 bases clipped from V and 3 bases from J, the junction kept 2 bases outside the gene matches. There are 14 residues in the CDR3. The CDR3 coding sequence is TGTGCCACCAGTGACACAGGGGGCTACACTGAAGCTTTCTTT. Encoded protein: CATSDTGGYTEAFF.

This rearrangement joins TRBV19 to TRBJ1-2, with 7 bases that match TRBD1. CDR1 and CDR2 (germline): LNHDA, SQIVND (reference sequence). J gave up 11 bases and V 5 bases, and 8 bases lay outside the gene matches. The CDR3 consists of 12 residues. The CDR3 region is CASSFIGGEYTF. In nucleotides, the CDR3 is TGTGCCAGTAGTTTTATAGGGGGCGAGTACACCTTC.